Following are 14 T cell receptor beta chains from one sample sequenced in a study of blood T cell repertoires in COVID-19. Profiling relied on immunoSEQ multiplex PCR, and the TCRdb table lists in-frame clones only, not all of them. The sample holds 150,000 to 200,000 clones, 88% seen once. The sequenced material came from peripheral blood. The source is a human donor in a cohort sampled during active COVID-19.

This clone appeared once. The chain's CDR3 is CASSTRGGSGNEQFF. The DNA of the CDR3 is TGTGCCAGCAGCACTCGGGGGGGCTCGGGTAATGAGCAGTTCTTC. The chain recombines TRBV3-1 (or the pseudogene TRBV3-2) with TRBJ2-1; TRBD2 matches 8 bases. CDR1 and CDR2 (germline): LGHDT, YNNKEL (reference sequence). With V trimmed by 5 bases and J by 7 bases, 10 bases remained unmatched. The length of the CDR3 is 15 residues.

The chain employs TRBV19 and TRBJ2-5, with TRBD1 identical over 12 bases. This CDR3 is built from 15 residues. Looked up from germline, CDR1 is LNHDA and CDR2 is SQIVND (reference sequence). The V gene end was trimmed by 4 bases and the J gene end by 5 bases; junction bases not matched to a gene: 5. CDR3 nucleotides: TGTGCCAGTAGTACCGGGACAGGGGGCTGGGAGACCCAGTACTTC. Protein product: CASSTGTGGWETQYF.

The CDR3 here is CATERDSPYEQYF. The CDR3 DNA follows: TGTGCCACCGAAAGGGACTCACCCTACGAGCAGTACTTC. V and J are TRBV6-6 and TRBJ2-7, with D perhaps TRBD2 (6 bases). The CDR3 extends over 13 amino acids. V shed 10 bases and J shed 2 bases, with 15 bases lying between them. Germline V gene data show CDR1 as MNHNY and CDR2 as SVGAGI (reference sequence).

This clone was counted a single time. The CDR3: CASSPPERAYEQYF. In DNA, the CDR3 is TGTGCCAGCAGCCCCCCTGAGCGGGCCTACGAGCAGTACTTC. The genes are TRBV7-9 and TRBJ2-7; a weak D match, TRBD2 (6 bases). CDR1 and CDR2 from the germline V gene are SEHNR and FQNEAQ (reference sequence). V lost 5 bases and J lost 2, with 13 bases in between. The CDR3 runs to 14 residues. Full variable domain (remainder filled in from reference TRBV7-9 and TRBJ2-7): DTGVSQNPRHKITKRGQNVTFRCDPISEHNRLYWYRQTLGQGPEFLTYFQNEAQLEKSRLLSDRFSAERPKGSFSTLEIQRTEQGDSAMYLCASSPPERAYEQYFGPGTRLTVT.

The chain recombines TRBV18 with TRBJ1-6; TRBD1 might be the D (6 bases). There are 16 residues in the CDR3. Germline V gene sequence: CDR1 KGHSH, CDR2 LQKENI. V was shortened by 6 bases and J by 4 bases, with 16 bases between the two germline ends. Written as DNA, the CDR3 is TGTGCCAGCTCGCGAACCGGACAGCCTTATAATTCACCCCTCCACTTT. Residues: CASSRTGQPYNSPLHF.

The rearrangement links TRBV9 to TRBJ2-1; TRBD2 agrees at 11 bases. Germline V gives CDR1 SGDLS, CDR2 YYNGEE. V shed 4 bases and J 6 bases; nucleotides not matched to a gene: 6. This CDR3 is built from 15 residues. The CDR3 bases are TGTGCCAGCAGCCCCCGACTAGCGGGGACCAATGAGCAGTTCTTC. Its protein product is CASSPRLAGTNEQFF. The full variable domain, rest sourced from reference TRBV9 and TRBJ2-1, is DSGVTQTPKHLITATGQRVTLRCSPRSGDLSVYWYQQSLDQGLQFLIQYYNGEERAKGNILERFSAQQFPDLHSELNLSSLELGDSALYFCASSPRLAGTNEQFFGPGTRLTVL.

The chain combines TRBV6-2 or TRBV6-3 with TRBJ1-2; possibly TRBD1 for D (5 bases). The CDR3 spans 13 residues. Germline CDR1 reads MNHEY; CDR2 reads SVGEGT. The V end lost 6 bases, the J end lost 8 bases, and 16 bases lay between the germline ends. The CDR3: CASSPRGMGGYTF. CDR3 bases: TGTGCCAGCAGCCCGCGGGGGATGGGAGGCTACACCTTC.

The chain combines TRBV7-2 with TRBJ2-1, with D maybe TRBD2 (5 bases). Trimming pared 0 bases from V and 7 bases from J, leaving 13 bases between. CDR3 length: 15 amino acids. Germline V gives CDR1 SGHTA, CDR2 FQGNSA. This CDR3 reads CASSLATGWGNEQFF. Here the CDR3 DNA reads TGTGCCAGCAGCTTAGCGACGGGATGGGGAAATGAGCAGTTCTTC.

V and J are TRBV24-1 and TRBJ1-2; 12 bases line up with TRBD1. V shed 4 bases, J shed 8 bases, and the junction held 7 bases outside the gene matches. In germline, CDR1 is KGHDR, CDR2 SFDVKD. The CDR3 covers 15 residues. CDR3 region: CATSEAGTGGRGYTF. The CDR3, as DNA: TGTGCCACCAGTGAGGCCGGGACAGGGGGCCGGGGCTACACCTTC.

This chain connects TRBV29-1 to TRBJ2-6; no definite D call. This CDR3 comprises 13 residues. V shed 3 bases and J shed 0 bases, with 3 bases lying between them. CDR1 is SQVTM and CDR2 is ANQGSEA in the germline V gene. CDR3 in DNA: TGCAGCGTTGACTACTCTGGGGCCAACGTCCTGACTTTC. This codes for CSVDYSGANVLTF.

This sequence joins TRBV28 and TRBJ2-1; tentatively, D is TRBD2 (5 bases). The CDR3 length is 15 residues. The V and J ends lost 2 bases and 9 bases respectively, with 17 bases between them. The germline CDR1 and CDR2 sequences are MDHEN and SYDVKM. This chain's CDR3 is CASSLDGNPIREQFF. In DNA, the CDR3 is TGTGCCAGCAGTTTAGACGGGAACCCAATCCGTGAGCAGTTCTTC.

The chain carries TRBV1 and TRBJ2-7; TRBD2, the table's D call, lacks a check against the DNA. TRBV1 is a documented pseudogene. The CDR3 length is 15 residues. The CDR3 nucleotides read TGCACCAGCGGGTCTAGCGGGGGTTTCTCCTACGAGCAGTACTTC. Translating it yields CTSGSSGGFSYEQYF.

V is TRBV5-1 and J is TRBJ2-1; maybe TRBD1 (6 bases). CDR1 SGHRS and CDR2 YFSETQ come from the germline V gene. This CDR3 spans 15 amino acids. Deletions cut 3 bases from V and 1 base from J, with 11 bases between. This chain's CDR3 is CASSSQGLSYNEQFF. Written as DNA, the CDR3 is TGCGCCAGCAGCTCACAGGGCCTATCCTACAATGAGCAGTTCTTC.

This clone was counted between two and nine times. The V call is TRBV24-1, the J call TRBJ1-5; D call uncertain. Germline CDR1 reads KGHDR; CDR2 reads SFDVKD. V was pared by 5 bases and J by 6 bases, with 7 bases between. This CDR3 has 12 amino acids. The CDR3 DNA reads TGTGCCACCAGTGCAGGAAGTCAGCCCCAGCATTTT. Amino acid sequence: CATSAGSQPQHF.